The entry below gives a single TCR beta chain sequence along with its context. The CDR3 extends over 12 amino acids. Germline V gene sequence: CDR1 KGHSH, CDR2 LQKENI. V lost 3 bases and J lost 8, with 7 bases in between. Sequenced by immunoSEQ multiplex PCR; TCRdb stores in-frame clones only, minus some. The sample lists some 140,000 clones; about 80% were seen once. These data originate in a study of T cell responses to AZD1222 COVID-19 vaccine. The receptor comes from an adult in good health. The specimen comprised peripheral blood, sampled on day 0 of AZD1222 vaccination. The chain couples TRBV18 to TRBJ1-4; TRBD1 is a possible D gene (5 bases). CDR3 coding DNA: TGTGCCAGCTCACCTGAGGGGGAAAAACTGTTTTTT. As protein: CASSPEGEKLFF.